The clone carrying this TCR beta chain was seen at least ten times. Its antigen is unknown. Through a sample-barcoded 5' primer and a J-beta primer mix, a second PCR was run for roughly 6 to 12 cycles. Each of the samples gave a minimum of 2.5 million paired-end reads that contained CDR3. A single record per CDR3 protein comes from TCRdb applying MiXCR to the 5' RACE reads. The data hold 1.5 million to 2 million distinct CDR3 sequences, with roughly 30% observed a single time. The source of the sample is a study of blood T cells in healthy people across ages. Study results and caveats: Relative to aged donors, long-lived donors carried more naive CD4+ cells and displayed higher diversity. It was found that TCR beta diversity correlated strongly with the percentage of naive T cells.

Peripheral blood from each donor was collected in a volume of 9.5 to 10 milliliters. Sequencing was done on a sample of blood. The sequence came from a woman aged 25 to 39 in good health.

The CDR3 DNA sequence: TGTGCCAGCAGCCGACGGACAGTAAGCACACACACAGATACGCAGTATTTT. Its translation is CASSRRTVSTHTDTQYF. The chain links TRBV14 to TRBJ2-3; tentatively, D is TRBD1 (6 bases). Trimming removed 4 bases from V and 2 bases from J, with 19 bases in between. This CDR3 has 17 residues. The germline gives CDR1 SGHDN, CDR2 FVKESK.